One sample yielded the 9 T cell receptor beta chains listed below, sequenced in a study of blood T cells in healthy people across ages. Then a second PCR, running about 6 to 12 cycles, was carried out with a sample-barcoded 5' primer and a J-beta primer mix. TCRdb used MiXCR to reprocess the 5' RACE reads, holding one entry per CDR3 protein. This sample yields 1.5 million to 2 million distinct CDR3 sequences, of which around 42% are seen a single time; about 21% belongs to the top ten. Sample: blood. These receptor sequences come from a human donor in good health.

The chain carries TRBV2 and TRBJ2-5; TRBD1 agrees at 7 bases. This CDR3 is 13 amino acids long. Germline loops: CDR1 SNHLY, CDR2 FYNNEI. Here the CDR3 reads CASTGSSHGTQYF. The CDR3 region has the DNA TGTGCTTCGACAGGGTCCAGTCACGGGACCCAGTACTTC.

The chain has TRBV7-2 and TRBJ1-4; 10 nucleotides match TRBD1. With 0 bases clipped from V and 3 bases from J, the junction kept 1 base outside the gene matches. Per germline, CDR1 SGHTA and CDR2 FQGNSA. The CDR3 length is 16 residues. The CDR3 protein is CASSLAGTGANEKLFF. The CDR3 DNA is TGTGCCAGCAGCTTAGCGGGGACAGGGGCTAATGAAAAACTGTTTTTT.

A single count supports this clonotype. J is TRBJ2-4 and V is TRBV7-2; 11 positions match TRBD2. The CDR3 contains 17 residues. The V gene end was trimmed by 8 bases and the J gene end by 7 bases; junction bases not matched to a gene: 16. The germline V gene has CDR1 SGHTA and CDR2 FQGNSA. CDR3 bases: TGTGCCAGCCGACCCAGTTTAGCGGGGGGGCTTGCGAACATTCAGTACTTC. As protein: CASRPSLAGGLANIQYF. Full variable domain (outside the CDR3, taken from reference TRBV7-2 and TRBJ2-4): GAGVSQSPSNKVTEKGKDVELRCDPISGHTALYWYRQSLGQGLEFLIYFQGNSAPDKSGLPSDRFSAERTGGSVSTLTIQRTQQEDSAVYLCASRPSLAGGLANIQYFGAGTRLSVL.

This clonotype came up a few times. The rearrangement joins TRBV6-6 to TRBJ2-5, with D possibly matching TRBD1 (6 bases). The CDR3 consists of 16 residues. Germline V CDR1 and CDR2: MNHNY, SVGAGI (reference sequence). Trimming removed 2 bases from V and 11 bases from J, with 24 bases in between. The CDR3 loop is CASSYDRPSTSSEQYF. The CDR3 DNA sequence: TGTGCCAGCAGTTACGACAGGCCCTCAACGTCGAGTGAGCAGTACTTC.

This sequence joins TRBV29-1 and TRBJ1-1, with unresolved D. Germline lookup yields CDR1 SQVTM and CDR2 ANQGSEA. V lost 5 bases and J 3 bases, leaving 13 bases between the germline ends. There are 13 residues in the CDR3. For the CDR3, the DNA is TGCAGCGTTAGGATTGGTACGGACACTGAAGCTTTCTTT. Its protein product is CSVRIGTDTEAFF.

V usage is TRBV2 and J usage is TRBJ2-7; 7 bases are a match to TRBD2. CDR3 length: 15 residues. Trimming took 6 bases from V and 3 from J; bases not matched to a gene: 11. Germline V gene sequence: CDR1 SNHLY, CDR2 FYNNEI. CDR3 in amino acids: CASSGGKMGVYEQYF. For the CDR3, the DNA is TGTGCCAGCAGCGGGGGGAAGATGGGAGTCTACGAGCAGTACTTC.

The chain joins TRBV14 to TRBJ1-1; D ambiguous. Germline V CDR1 and CDR2: SGHDN, FVKESK. CDR3 size: 14 residues. V dropped 6 bases and J dropped 6 bases, with 17 bases sitting between them. CDR3 DNA sequence: TGTGCCAGCAGTCGTAGTTTGGTTTTGGCTGAAGCTTTCTTT. This sequence encodes CASSRSLVLAEAFF.

This clonotype was picked up a small number of times. The genes are TRBV7-2 and TRBJ2-1; 8 bases line up with TRBD2. V lost 5 bases to trimming and J lost 15 bases; unmatched junction nucleotides: 18. This CDR3 is built from 15 residues. Germline CDR1 and CDR2: SGHTA and FQGNSA. The CDR3: CASSLSYPGLDPLFF. The CDR3 bases are TGTGCCAGCAGCCTTAGTTACCCGGGACTAGACCCCCTGTTCTTC. Full variable domain (remainder filled in from reference TRBV7-2 and TRBJ2-1): GAGVSQSPSNKVTEKGKDVELRCDPISGHTALYWYRQSLGQGLEFLIYFQGNSAPDKSGLPSDRFSAERTGGSVSTLTIQRTQQEDSAVYLCASSLSYPGLDPLFFGPGTRLTVL.

This clonotype was picked up a small number of times. V gene TRBV2 combines with J gene TRBJ2-1, with 9 bases that match TRBD2. This CDR3 contains 15 residues. Germline assignment: CDR1 SNHLY and CDR2 FYNNEI. With V trimmed by 4 bases and J by 4 bases, 5 bases remained unmatched. The CDR3 is CASSGISGSYNEQFF. The CDR3 DNA reads TGTGCCAGCAGTGGGATTAGCGGGAGTTACAATGAGCAGTTCTTC. The full variable domain, in which reference TRBV2 and TRBJ2-1 provide the parts outside the CDR3, is EPEVTQTPSHQVTQMGQEVILRCVPISNHLYFYWYRQILGQKVEFLVSFYNNEISEKSEIFDDQFSVERPDGSNFTLKIRSTKLEDSAMYFCASSGISGSYNEQFFGPGTRLTVL.